This T cell receptor beta chain was found in a study of T-cell memory formation after mild COVID-19. V was clipped by 0 bases and J by 6 bases, with 5 bases between them. Germline V lookup: CDR1 LGHDT, CDR2 YNNKEL (reference sequence). This CDR3 contains 12 residues. This clonotype was seen a handful of times. TCRdb recomputed calls from the 5' RACE reads with MiXCR, one row per CDR3 protein. The sample shows approximately 100,000 distinct CDR3 sequences, around 10% of them seen only once. This sequence originates from a man aged 18 to 35 who had mild COVID-19 (a few samples of this study predate the infection). Cell type and time point are not known. The gene calls are TRBV3-1 and TRBJ1-2; D gene uncertain. The sequencing input was PBMCs or a T cell subset sorted from them (not recorded which). The CDR3, as DNA: TGTGCCAGCAGCCAAGATGGGAATGGCTACACCTTC. Translation: CASSQDGNGYTF.